The 9 T cell receptor beta chains below come from one sample, sequenced in a study of cytomegalovirus exposure and HLA in healthy donors. 13 Jbeta primers and 60 Vbeta primers were used for the PCR. Some clones are missing from TCRdb's copy, which holds only in-frame ones; the method was immunoSEQ multiplex PCR. This table holds roughly 98,000 clones, approximately 80% found once. Material for sequencing was PBMCs. These receptors were obtained from a man aged 40-49 years in good health and CMV-seronegative.

The CDR3 spells CSVEVLENTEAFF. CDR3 bases: TGCAGCGTTGAAGTTTTAGAGAACACTGAAGCTTTCTTT. The genes are TRBV29-1 and TRBJ1-1, with unresolved D. CDR1 is SQVTM and CDR2 is ANQGSEA in the germline V gene. Trimming took off 1 base at V and 1 base at J, with 7 bases between the two ends. This CDR3 region has 13 residues.

The chain joins TRBV28 to TRBJ1-2; D may be TRBD1 (5 bases). Trimming shortened V by 3 bases and J by 4 bases, and 12 bases separated the two germline ends. The CDR3 sequence is 14 residues long. From germline, CDR1 is MDHEN and CDR2 SYDVKM. CDR3 nucleotide sequence: TGTGCCAGCAGTTTGTTTCAGGGCCGCTATGGCTACACCTTC. It translates to CASSLFQGRYGYTF.

The chain carries TRBV5-6 and TRBJ2-3, with 8 bases lining up with TRBD2. Per germline, CDR1 SGHDT and CDR2 YYEEEE. The CDR3 has 15 amino acids. V lost 0 bases and J lost 0; bases outside the gene matches: 0. CDR3 sequence reads: CASSLAGGSTDTQYF. In DNA, the CDR3 is TGTGCCAGCAGCTTGGCGGGAGGGAGCACAGATACGCAGTATTTT. Full variable domain (missing parts from reference TRBV5-6 and TRBJ2-3): DAGVTQSPTHLIKTRGQQVTLRCSPKSGHDTVSWYQQALGQGPQFIFQYYEEEERQRGNFPDRFSGHQFPNYSSELNVNALLLGDSALYLCASSLAGGSTDTQYFGPGTRLTVL.

This clone was seen just once. The rearrangement joins TRBV27 to TRBJ2-1, with 7 bases matching TRBD1. The CDR3 covers 16 residues. The trim removed 5 bases at V and 2 bases at J, leaving 9 bases unmatched. Germline CDR1 is MNHEY and CDR2 is SMNVEV (reference sequence). DNA of the CDR3: TGTGCCAGCAGTCCATCGGGACAGAAGCCCTACAATGAGCAGTTCTTC. This gives the protein CASSPSGQKPYNEQFF.

The chain carries TRBV28 and TRBJ2-1; the D is unclear. This CDR3 comprises 11 residues. Trimming removed 7 bases from V and 10 bases from J, with 11 bases in between. CDR1 and CDR2 (germline): MDHEN, SYDVKM. CDR3 in amino acids: CASTDTREQFF. The CDR3 coding sequence is TGTGCCAGCACCGACACTCGGGAGCAGTTCTTC.

J is TRBJ2-5 and V is TRBV27; 11 bases are a match to TRBD2. Germline assignment: CDR1 MNHEY and CDR2 SMNVEV (reference sequence). There are 15 residues in the CDR3. V gave up 3 bases and J gave up 5 bases; unmatched junction bases: 5. The CDR3 region has the DNA TGTGCCAGCAGTTTCTTAGCGGGAGGGAAGGAGACCCAGTACTTC. The encoded protein is CASSFLAGGKETQYF.

The chain combines TRBV28 with TRBJ1-2; 8 positions agree with TRBD1. CDR1 and CDR2 from the germline V gene are MDHEN and SYDVKM. This CDR3 contains 13 residues. Trimming at V came to 5 bases and at J to 7 bases, leaving 6 bases not matched to a gene. The CDR3 region is CASSATGDGGYTF. The CDR3 nucleotides read TGTGCCAGCAGTGCGACAGGGGACGGTGGCTACACCTTC.

This chain connects TRBV6-1 to TRBJ1-2, with D unresolved. The CDR3 sequence is 12 residues long. The germline V gene encodes CDR1 MNHNS and CDR2 SASEGT. Trimming stripped 6 bases from V and 4 bases from J, with 9 bases between. For the CDR3, the DNA is TGTGCCAGCAGATCGGGAATCTATGGCTACACCTTC. Encoded protein: CASRSGIYGYTF.

The table lists this clone with a few counts. CDR3 sequence (DNA): TGTGCCAGCAGCTTAGATGGGACAGCCAACACTGAAGCTTTCTTT. Amino acids: CASSLDGTANTEAFF. V and J are TRBV7-9 and TRBJ1-1, with 7 bases aligning to TRBD1. This CDR3 has 15 amino acids. Per the germline V gene, CDR1 is SEHNR and CDR2 is FQNEAQ (reference sequence). V lost 1 base and J lost 2; bases outside the gene matches: 4.